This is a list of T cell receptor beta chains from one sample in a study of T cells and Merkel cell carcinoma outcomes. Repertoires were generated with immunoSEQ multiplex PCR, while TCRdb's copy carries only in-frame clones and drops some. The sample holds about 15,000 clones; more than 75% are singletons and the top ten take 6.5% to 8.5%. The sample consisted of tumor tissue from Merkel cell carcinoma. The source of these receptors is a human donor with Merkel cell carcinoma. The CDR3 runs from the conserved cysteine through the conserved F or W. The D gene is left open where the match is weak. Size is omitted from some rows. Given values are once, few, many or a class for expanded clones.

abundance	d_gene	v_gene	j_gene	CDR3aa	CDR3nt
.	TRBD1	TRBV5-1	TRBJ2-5	CASSLNAGGKTETQYF	TGCGCCAGCAGCCTCAACGCAGGGGGCAAAACGGAGACCCAGTACTTC
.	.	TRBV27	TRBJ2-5	CASSRGGHQETQYF	TGTGCCAGCAGTCGAGGTGGCCACCAAGAGACCCAGTACTTC
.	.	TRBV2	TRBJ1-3	CASSEGGGPSSGNTIYF	TGTGCCAGCAGTGAGGGGGGAGGCCCGAGCTCTGGAAACACCATATATTTT
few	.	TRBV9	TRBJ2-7	CASSVGPDGDEQYF	TGTGCCAGCAGCGTCGGGCCGGATGGCGACGAGCAGTACTTC
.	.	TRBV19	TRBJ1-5	CASSMQGPQHF	TGTGCCAGTAGTATGCAAGGACCCCAGCATTTT
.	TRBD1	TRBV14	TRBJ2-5	CASSQSGTGPWETQYF	TGTGCCAGCAGCCAGTCCGGGACAGGGCCGTGGGAGACCCAGTACTTC
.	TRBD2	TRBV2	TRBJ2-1	CAGVKTSGKGADNEQFF	TGTGCCGGCGTAAAGACTAGCGGGAAGGGGGCTGACAATGAGCAGTTCTTC
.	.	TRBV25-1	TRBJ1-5	CASSATSRQPQHF	TGTGCCAGCAGTGCTACTTCGAGGCAGCCCCAGCATTTT
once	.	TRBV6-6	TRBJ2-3	CASSYGGARSTDTQYF	TGTGCCAGCAGTTACGGAGGCGCCCGTAGCACAGATACGCAGTATTTT
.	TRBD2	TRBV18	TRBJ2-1	CASSPGSGDEQFF	TGTGCCAGCTCACCCGGGAGCGGGGATGAGCAGTTCTTC
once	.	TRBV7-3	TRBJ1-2	CASSSIAGNYTF	TGTGCCAGCAGCTCGATTGCAGGCAACTACACCTTC
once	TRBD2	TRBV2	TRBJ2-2	CASRGGLAGTGELFF	TGTGCCAGCAGAGGGGGACTAGCGGGGACCGGGGAGCTGTTTTTT
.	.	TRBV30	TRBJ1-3	CAWMDSGNTIYF	TGTGCCTGGATGGATTCTGGAAACACCATATATTTT
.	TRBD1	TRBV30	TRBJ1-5	CAWSVQRTGAWGQPQHF	TGTGCCTGGAGTGTACAAAGGACAGGGGCCTGGGGTCAGCCCCAGCATTTT
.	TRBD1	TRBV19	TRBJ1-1	CASSIVGQGFGEAFF	TGTGCCAGTAGTATAGTGGGACAGGGATTCGGTGAAGCTTTCTTT
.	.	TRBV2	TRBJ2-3	CAATPGLPRTDTQYF	TGTGCCGCTACCCCAGGACTACCGCGGACGGATACGCAGTATTTT
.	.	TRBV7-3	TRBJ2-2	CASRNAMGAGELFF	TGTGCCAGCAGGAACGCAATGGGAGCCGGGGAGCTGTTTTTT
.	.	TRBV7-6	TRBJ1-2	CASSFGGAPDGYTF	TGTGCCAGCAGCTTCGGCGGCGCACCCGACGGCTACACCTTC
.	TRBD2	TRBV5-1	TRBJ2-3	CASSLETSGVDTQYF	TGCGCCAGCAGCTTGGAGACTAGCGGGGTTGATACGCAGTATTTT
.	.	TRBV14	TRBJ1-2	CARPTIYGYTF	TGTGCCAGACCGACAATCTATGGCTACACCTTC
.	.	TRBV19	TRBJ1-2	CASSSDKVRGYTF	TGTGCCAGTAGTTCCGACAAGGTTCGAGGCTACACCTTC
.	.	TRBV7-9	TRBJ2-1	CASSPPVATLLYEQFF	TGTGCCAGCAGCCCGCCCGTGGCTACCCTATTATATGAGCAGTTCTTC
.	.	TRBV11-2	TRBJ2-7	CASSSMRGRGYEQYF	TGTGCCAGCAGCTCAATGAGGGGCAGGGGCTACGAGCAGTACTTC
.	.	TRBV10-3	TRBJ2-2	CAIRVGSLNTGELFF	TGTGCCATCAGAGTAGGCAGCCTGAACACCGGGGAGCTGTTTTTT
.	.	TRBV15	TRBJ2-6	CATSRVPETGANVLTF	TGTGCCACCAGCAGAGTACCAGAGACTGGGGCCAACGTCCTGACTTTC
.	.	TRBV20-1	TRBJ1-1	CSMEVVPEAFF	TGCAGTATGGAGGTTGTGCCTGAAGCTTTCTTT
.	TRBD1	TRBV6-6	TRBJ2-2	CASRTGGTGELFF	TGTGCCAGCAGGACAGGGGGCACCGGGGAGCTGTTTTTT
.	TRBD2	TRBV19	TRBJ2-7	CASSPLLAGETYEQYF	TGTGCCAGTAGTCCCTTACTAGCGGGGGAAACCTACGAGCAGTACTTC
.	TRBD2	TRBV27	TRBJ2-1	CASTPSTSGIDNEQFF	TGTGCCAGCACCCCCTCGACTAGCGGGATTGATAATGAGCAGTTCTTC
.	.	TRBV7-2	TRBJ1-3	CASSLAQFGSGNTIYF	TGTGCCAGCAGCTTAGCGCAGTTCGGCTCTGGAAACACCATATATTTT
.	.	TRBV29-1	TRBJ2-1	CSVEQGSDEQFF	TGCAGCGTTGAACAAGGTTCAGATGAGCAGTTCTTC
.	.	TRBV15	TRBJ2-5	CATSRVGLEETQYF	TGTGCCACCAGCAGAGTAGGGTTAGAGGAGACCCAGTACTTC
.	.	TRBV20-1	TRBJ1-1	CSARDTEAFF	TGCAGTGCTAGAGACACTGAAGCTTTCTTT
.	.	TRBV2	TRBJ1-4	CASRDTGYGPTNEKLFF	TGTGCCAGCAGGGATACAGGGTACGGACCAACTAATGAAAAACTGTTTTTT
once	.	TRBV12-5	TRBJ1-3	CASGIEPGNTIYF	TGTGCTAGTGGTATAGAGCCTGGAAACACCATATATTTT
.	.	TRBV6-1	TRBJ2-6	CASSEPVPGGANVLTF	TGTGCCAGCAGTGAACCCGTCCCAGGGGGGGCCAACGTCCTGACTTTC
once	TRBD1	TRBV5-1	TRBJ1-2	CASSETGEYGYTF	TGCGCCAGCAGCGAAACAGGGGAGTACGGCTACACCTTC
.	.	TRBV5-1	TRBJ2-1	CASSPVIYGEQFF	TGCGCCAGCAGCCCGGTGATATATGGTGAGCAGTTCTTC
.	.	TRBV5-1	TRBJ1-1	CASSSGPRGNTEAFF	TGCGCCAGCAGTTCCGGACCCCGGGGGAACACTGAAGCTTTCTTT
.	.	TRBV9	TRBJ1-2	CASSVEGSNAYGYTF	TGTGCCAGCAGCGTAGAGGGGTCCAACGCCTATGGCTACACCTTC
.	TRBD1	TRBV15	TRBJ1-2	CATSRGGTGNYGYTF	TGTGCCACCAGCAGAGGCGGGACAGGGAACTATGGCTACACCTTC
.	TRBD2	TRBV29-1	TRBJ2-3	CSVVRGSGGGDTQYF	TGCAGCGTTGTTCGGGGTAGCGGGGGGGGAGATACGCAGTATTTT
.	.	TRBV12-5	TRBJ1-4	CADGQHEHKEKRFF	TGTGCTGATGGACAGCATGAACATAAAGAAAAACGGTTTTTT
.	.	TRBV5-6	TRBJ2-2	CASSLGSPGTGELFF	TGTGCCAGCAGCTTGGGATCGCCCGGCACCGGGGAGCTGTTTTTT
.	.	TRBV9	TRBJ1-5	CASSVGVTPEGGEPQHF	TGTGCCAGCAGCGTAGGTGTGACTCCTGAAGGGGGAGAGCCCCAGCATTTT
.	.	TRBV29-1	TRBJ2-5	CSVDSGAETQYF	TGCAGCGTTGACTCAGGGGCTGAGACCCAGTACTTC
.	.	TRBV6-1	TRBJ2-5	CASNWQGGETQYF	TGTGCCAGCAACTGGCAGGGGGGAGAGACCCAGTACTTC
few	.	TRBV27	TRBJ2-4	CASSALDTHIQYF	TGTGCCAGCAGTGCCCTCGACACTCACATTCAGTACTTC
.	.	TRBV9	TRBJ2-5	CASSPKWGVGEKMQETQYF	TGTGCCAGCAGTCCCAAGTGGGGGGTGGGGGAGAAGATGCAAGAGACCCAGTACTTC
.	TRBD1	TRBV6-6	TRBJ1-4	CASSADRDRKEKLFF	TGTGCCAGCAGCGCGGACAGGGATAGGAAGGAAAAACTGTTTTTT
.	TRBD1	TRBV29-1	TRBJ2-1	CSVAPTGGNEQFF	TGCAGCGTTGCCCCGACAGGGGGCAATGAGCAGTTCTTC
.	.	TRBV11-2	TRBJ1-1	CASSLRAGTEAFF	TGTGCCAGCAGCTTACGGGCGGGCACTGAAGCTTTCTTT
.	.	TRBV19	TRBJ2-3	CASIEANTDTQYF	TGTGCCAGTATCGAAGCGAACACAGATACGCAGTATTTT